The 24 T cell receptor beta chains below all came from one sample that was sequenced in a study of technical replicates of blood from a handful of donors. Only in-frame clones appear in the TCRdb table, and some are missing; sequencing was by immunoSEQ multiplex PCR. Of 70,000 to 80,000 clones listed, roughly nine tenths are singletons. The sequenced sample consisted of T cells isolated from PBMCs. The receptors shown here come from a human donor in good health. Some clones in this sample may be carry-over from other donors' samples.

This rearrangement joins TRBV4-1 to TRBJ1-2; D may be TRBD1 (6 bases). The CDR3 consists of 16 residues. V lost 0 bases and J lost 4, with 15 bases in between. Germline V gives CDR1 MGHRA, CDR2 YSYEKL. DNA of the CDR3: TGCGCCAGCAGCCAAGATTTAGCAGGGGCGGGCTATGGCTACACCTTC. Residues: CASSQDLAGAGYGYTF.

The DNA for the CDR3 is TGTGCCAGCAGGATTAAAGCGGGAGACACAGATACGCAGTATTTT. The encoded protein is CASRIKAGDTDTQYF. The chain uses TRBV28 and TRBJ2-3; TRBD2 agrees at 8 bases. Germline values: CDR1 MDHEN, CDR2 SYDVKM. This CDR3 contains 15 residues. The V gene end was trimmed by 6 bases and the J gene end by 2 bases; junction bases not matched to a gene: 7.

The genes are TRBV7-9 and TRBJ2-7; the D is unclear. Trimming took 6 bases from V and 4 from J, leaving 7 bases between them. CDR1 and CDR2 from the germline V gene are SEHNR and FQNEAQ (reference sequence). The CDR3 consists of 11 residues. In nucleotides, the CDR3 is TGTGCCAGCAGTCAATTGTACGAGCAGTACTTC. Protein: CASSQLYEQYF.

This clone was seen a handful of times. The CDR3 DNA is TGTGCCAGCAGTCCGCAGACAGGAGTGGGCGGTCAGCCCCAGCATTTT. Encoded protein: CASSPQTGVGGQPQHF. The J gene is TRBJ1-5, the V gene TRBV28; tentatively, D is TRBD1 (6 bases). The CDR3 runs to 16 residues. Looked up from germline, CDR1 is MDHEN and CDR2 is SYDVKM. V lost 5 bases and J 6 bases, leaving 20 bases between the germline ends.

This chain links TRBV14 with TRBJ1-6; D remains ambiguous. CDR3 size: 16 residues. Trimming pared 4 bases from V and 0 bases from J, leaving 10 bases between. Germline V gene lookup returns CDR1 SGHDN and CDR2 FVKESK. CDR3 region: CASSLDFSSYNSPLHF. CDR3 DNA: TGTGCCAGCAGCCTCGACTTTAGCTCCTATAATTCACCCCTCCACTTT.

This clone was recorded a few times. The chain has TRBV2 and TRBJ1-1; the match to TRBD1 covers 8 bases. The CDR3 loop spans 17 amino acids. With V trimmed by 5 bases and J by 3 bases, 14 bases remained unmatched. Germline CDR1 SNHLY, CDR2 FYNNEI. The CDR3 nucleotides are TGTGCCAGCAGTAGAAATAAAAACAGGGGGTTGGACACTGAAGCTTTCTTT. This translates into CASSRNKNRGLDTEAFF.

This clone has just a few counts. CDR3 region: CASSFPPEPQHF. The DNA of the CDR3 is TGTGCCAGCAGCTTCCCGCCAGAGCCCCAGCATTTT. This chain connects TRBV7-2 to TRBJ1-5; D uncertain. V was pared by 3 bases and J by 8 bases, with 8 bases between. CDR3 size: 12 residues. Germline CDR1 is SGHTA and CDR2 is FQGNSA.

This clone was observed a few times. This chain joins TRBV11-3 and TRBJ2-1; TRBD2 aligns across 8 bases. With 9 bases clipped from V and 5 bases from J, the junction kept 3 bases outside the gene matches. This CDR3 has 12 residues. Germline V CDR1 and CDR2: SGHNT, YENEEA. The CDR3 DNA is TGTGCCAGTAGCGGGGCCCACAATGAGCAGTTCTTC. Translating gives CASSGAHNEQFF.

DNA of the CDR3: TGTGCCAGTAGTGAGGGACAAACCTATGGCTACACCTTC. This sequence encodes CASSEGQTYGYTF. This chain links TRBV19 with TRBJ1-2; D may be TRBD1 (6 bases). There are 13 residues in the CDR3. Germline V gives CDR1 LNHDA, CDR2 SQIVND (reference sequence). With 5 bases removed from V and 4 bases from J, the gap between germline ends came to 11 bases.

This chain connects TRBV11-2 to TRBJ2-2; D is uncertain. The V and J ends lost 7 bases and 5 bases respectively, with 11 bases between them. Germline assignment: CDR1 SGHAT and CDR2 FQNNGV. The CDR3 loop spans 13 amino acids. CDR3 loop: CASKPSWTGELFF. The CDR3 nucleotides are TGTGCCAGCAAGCCTAGTTGGACCGGGGAGCTGTTTTTT. Combining the CDR3 with reference TRBV11-2 and TRBJ2-2 gives the whole variable domain EAGVAQSPRYKIIEKRQSVAFWCNPISGHATLYWYQQILGQGPKLLIQFQNNGVVDDSQLPKDRFSAERLKGVDSTLKIQPAKLEDSAVYLCASKPSWTGELFFGEGSRLTVL.

V gene TRBV6-1 combines with J gene TRBJ2-2, with D possibly TRBD2 on 5 matching bases. V was pared by 1 base and J by 0 bases, with 9 bases between. Germline assignment: CDR1 MNHNS and CDR2 SASEGT. This CDR3 comprises 16 residues. CDR3 sequence reads: CASSEVPGANTGELFF. CDR3 bases: TGTGCCAGCAGTGAAGTCCCCGGGGCGAACACCGGGGAGCTGTTTTTT.

The chain links TRBV7-6 to TRBJ2-1, with D perhaps TRBD1 (5 bases). The length of the CDR3 is 15 residues. Germline loops: CDR1 SGHVS, CDR2 FNYEAQ. Trimming pared 6 bases from V and 7 bases from J, leaving 19 bases between. The CDR3 protein is CASRKGVGLMNEQFF. Written as DNA, the CDR3 is TGTGCCAGCAGAAAAGGGGTTGGGCTTATGAATGAGCAGTTCTTC.

The CDR3 loop reads CASSLSPSGVDTQYF. The CDR3 region has the DNA TGTGCCAGCAGTTTATCCCCTAGCGGGGTGGATACGCAGTATTTT. This chain uses TRBV27 with TRBJ2-3, with 9 bases lining up with TRBD2. This CDR3 comprises 15 residues. Germline lookup yields CDR1 MNHEY and CDR2 SMNVEV (reference sequence). V trimming: 0 bases; J trimming: 6 bases; junction bases outside the gene matches: 4.

The chain recombines TRBV6-5 with TRBJ2-5, with D maybe TRBD1 (6 bases). The CDR3 totals 13 residues. With 6 bases removed from V and 2 bases from J, the gap between germline ends came to 10 bases. Germline CDR1 MNHEY, CDR2 SVGAGI. CDR3 nucleotide sequence: TGTGCCAGCAGCAGGGGAACTCAAGAGACCCAGTACTTC. As protein: CASSRGTQETQYF.

V is TRBV11-2 and J is TRBJ2-7; TRBD1 might be the D (6 bases). Trimming removed 1 base at V and 3 bases at J, with 19 bases between. The CDR3 totals 17 residues. CDR1 is SGHAT, CDR2 FQNNGV, per germline. CDR3: CASSLAQGPALVYEQYF. The CDR3 DNA reads as TGTGCCAGCAGCTTAGCACAGGGCCCGGCCCTCGTCTACGAGCAGTACTTC.

The chain has TRBV5-1 and TRBJ2-7; D remains ambiguous. Trimming shortened V by 4 bases and J by 3 bases, and 14 bases separated the two germline ends. From germline, CDR1 is SGHRS and CDR2 YFSETQ. The length of the CDR3 is 14 residues. The CDR3 DNA reads as TGCGCCAGCAGCGCCCGAGGAAGCAGCTACGAGCAGTACTTC. Amino acids: CASSARGSSYEQYF.

This sequence joins TRBV2 and TRBJ1-1, with D unresolved. The length of the CDR3 is 14 residues. CDR1 and CDR2 from the germline V gene are SNHLY and FYNNEI. With 2 bases removed from V and 4 bases from J, the gap between germline ends came to 11 bases. The CDR3 reads CASSEWRRITEAFF. The CDR3 nucleotides are TGTGCCAGCAGTGAATGGAGGAGGATCACTGAAGCTTTCTTT.

The J gene is TRBJ2-7, the V gene TRBV27, with 9 nucleotides matching TRBD1. The trim removed 4 bases at V and 3 bases at J, leaving 7 bases unmatched. The germline CDR1 and CDR2 sequences are MNHEY and SMNVEV (reference sequence). The CDR3 totals 15 residues. The CDR3 loop reads CASSSPGQGDYEQYF. In nucleotides, the CDR3 is TGTGCCAGCAGTTCCCCGGGACAGGGTGACTACGAGCAGTACTTC.

This clone appeared once. The sample contains more than one DNA sequence encoding this CDR3. The chain uses TRBV29-1 and TRBJ2-7; D not resolved. V was cut by 4 bases and J by 5 bases, with 6 bases left in between. The CDR3 has 10 residues. Germline assignment: CDR1 SQVTM and CDR2 ANQGSEA. DNA for the CDR3: TGCAGCGTTGGGAGTCACGAGCAGTACTTC. It is translated as CSVGSHEQYF.

The gene calls are TRBV6-1 and TRBJ1-4; 7 nucleotides align to TRBD1. Germline V gene sequence: CDR1 MNHNS, CDR2 SASEGT. This CDR3 region has 15 residues. With V trimmed by 10 bases and J by 4 bases, 12 bases remained unmatched. CDR3 nucleotide sequence: TGTGCCACCTCCCTGGAGACAGGGTTTAATGAAAAACTGTTTTTT. The encoded protein is CATSLETGFNEKLFF.

CDR3 nucleotide sequence: TGTGCCAGCAGCTTGGGGGGACTAGCGGATTACGAGCAGTACTTC. This codes for CASSLGGLADYEQYF. This chain uses TRBV5-6 with TRBJ2-7, with TRBD2 matching 11 bases. CDR3 size: 15 residues. Per germline, CDR1 SGHDT and CDR2 YYEEEE. With V trimmed by 0 bases and J by 4 bases, 3 bases remained unmatched. Full variable domain (rest looked up from reference TRBV5-6 and TRBJ2-7): DAGVTQSPTHLIKTRGQQVTLRCSPKSGHDTVSWYQQALGQGPQFIFQYYEEEERQRGNFPDRFSGHQFPNYSSELNVNALLLGDSALYLCASSLGGLADYEQYFGPGTRLTVT.

As regards this clone: Compared with germline, one end of the junction differs, possibly owing to a read error. The chain uses TRBV25-1 and TRBJ2-7; 15 bases match TRBD2. The CDR3 has 13 residues. In germline, CDR1 is MGHDK, CDR2 SYGVNS. In DNA, the CDR3 is TGTGCCACCAGGGGACTAGCGGGAGGAAGGCTCGACTTC. Translating gives CATRGLAGGRLDF.

The genes are TRBV9 and TRBJ2-3; TRBD2 might be the D (5 bases). V lost 1 base, J lost 1 base, and 13 bases lay in between. Germline V gene lookup returns CDR1 SGDLS and CDR2 YYNGEE. The CDR3 is made up of 16 amino acids. The DNA of the CDR3 is TGTGCCAGCAGCGTATCGAGGGTTGGGCGCACAGATACGCAGTATTTT. It specifies CASSVSRVGRTDTQYF.

CDR3 sequence: CSARGETQYF. The CDR3 DNA is TGCAGTGCCAGGGGAGAGACCCAGTACTTC. The chain recombines TRBV20-1 with TRBJ2-5; D perhaps matches TRBD1 (6 bases). V lost 6 bases and J lost 4, with 6 bases in between. CDR1 and CDR2 from the germline V gene are DFQATT and SNEGSKA (reference sequence). This CDR3 comprises 10 residues.